A selection of T cell receptor beta chains follows, all from one sample in a study of blood T cell repertoires in COVID-19. Only in-frame clones appear in the TCRdb table, and some are missing; sequencing was by immunoSEQ multiplex PCR. The sample contains fewer than 250,000 clones, 89% of which appear only once. Sequencing input: peripheral blood. These receptors were obtained from a man aged 55 to 70 who had recovered from COVID-19. Both conserved end residues are part of each CDR3. D genes are given only for firm matches. Not all rows give a size; the values are once, few, many and, for expanded clones, a class.

j_call d_call v_call clone_size cdr3_aa cdr3_nt
TRBJ1-1 - TRBV5-1 - CASSSEGSGTEAFF TGCGCCAGCAGCTCCGAGGGTAGCGGCACTGAAGCTTTCTTT
TRBJ2-7 - TRBV25-1 - CASRQDSYEQYF TGTGCCAGCAGGCAGGACTCTTACGAGCAGTACTTC
TRBJ2-2 TRBD1 TRBV7-9 - CASSYTGGFNTGELFF TGTGCCAGCAGTTACACAGGGGGGTTTAACACCGGGGAGCTGTTTTTT
TRBJ2-1 - TRBV7-2 - CASRSPSSYNEQFF TGTGCCAGCAGAAGCCCGAGCTCCTACAATGAGCAGTTCTTC
TRBJ1-4 - TRBV30 - CAWATDIRVFF TGTGCCTGGGCTACCGATATCAGGGTGTTTTTT
TRBJ2-1 - TRBV12-3/TRBV12-4 - CASSFDGAPGGFF TGTGCCAGCAGTTTCGATGGGGCCCCGGGTGGGTTCTTC
TRBJ2-1 TRBD2 TRBV18 - CASSKGLAGNNEQFF TGTGCCAGCTCCAAAGGACTAGCGGGAAACAATGAGCAGTTCTTC
TRBJ1-3 - TRBV5-1 - CASSLSGAANTIYF TGCGCCAGCAGCTTGAGCGGAGCTGCAAACACCATATATTTT
TRBJ2-7 - TRBV25-1 - CASLDGGLGTEQYF TGTGCCAGTCTGGACGGGGGATTGGGGACCGAGCAGTACTTC
TRBJ1-6 TRBD1 TRBV5-4 - CASSPGQGGSPLHF TGTGCCAGCAGCCCGGGACAGGGGGGATCACCCCTCCACTTT
TRBJ2-5 TRBD1 TRBV7-2 - CASSFSGTGGGETQYF TGTGCCAGCAGCTTTTCCGGGACAGGGGGAGGAGAGACCCAGTACTTC
TRBJ2-2 TRBD1 TRBV2 - CASSWTGDTGELFF TGTGCCAGCAGCTGGACAGGGGATACCGGGGAGCTGTTTTTT
TRBJ2-3 - TRBV6-5 - CASSYSGATDTQYF TGTGCCAGCAGTTATTCTGGGGCGACAGATACGCAGTATTTT
TRBJ1-1 TRBD1 TRBV7-2 - CASRYTGTANTEAFF TGTGCCAGCAGATATACCGGGACAGCTAACACTGAAGCTTTCTTT
TRBJ2-1 TRBD2 TRBV28 - CASSPSGGSYNEQFF TGTGCCAGCAGCCCCAGCGGGGGCTCCTACAATGAGCAGTTCTTC
TRBJ2-7 - TRBV28 - CASSLGEPTREQYF TGTGCCAGCAGTTTAGGAGAGCCAACGCGGGAGCAGTACTTC
TRBJ2-5 - TRBV5-1 - CASSLSRSSSETQYF TGCGCCAGCAGCTTGTCTAGGTCATCGAGTGAGACCCAGTACTTC
TRBJ2-7 - TRBV11-2 - CASSLRMDTYEQYF TGTGCCAGCAGCTTAAGAATGGACACTTACGAGCAGTACTTC
TRBJ2-1 - TRBV7-8 - CASSLAGAYNEQFF TGTGCCAGCAGCTTAGCGGGAGCCTACAATGAGCAGTTCTTC
TRBJ1-2 - TRBV2 - CASSESPFHREYGYTF TGTGCCAGCAGTGAATCACCATTTCACAGGGAATATGGCTACACCTTC
TRBJ2-5 - TRBV6-1 - CASSEATSSVETQYF TGTGCCAGCAGTGAAGCGACCTCTAGCGTTGAGACCCAGTACTTC
TRBJ2-2 - TRBV3-1/TRBV3-2 once CASSQRVFAGELFF TGTGCCAGCAGCCAAAGAGTTTTCGCCGGGGAGCTGTTTTTT
TRBJ1-4 - TRBV6-2/TRBV6-3 - CASSNGQMKLFF TGTGCCAGCAGCAACGGACAGATGAAACTGTTTTTT
TRBJ2-3 - TRBV19 - CASSIESYSRTDTQYF TGTGCCAGTAGTATAGAGTCTTACAGTCGCACAGATACGCAGTATTTT
TRBJ1-2 TRBD1 TRBV6-1 - CASSELTGTGSYGYTF TGTGCCAGCAGTGAATTGACAGGGACAGGGAGCTATGGCTACACCTTC
TRBJ2-3 TRBD1 TRBV18 - CASSSTDRVGTDTQYF TGTGCCAGCTCATCGACGGACAGGGTCGGAACAGATACGCAGTATTTT
TRBJ1-5 - TRBV23-1 - CASSQSGTGNQPQHF TGCGCCAGCAGTCAATCGGGTACAGGAAATCAGCCCCAGCATTTT
TRBJ1-3 TRBD1 TRBV25-1 once CASSADRSITGNTIYF TGTGCCAGCAGTGCGGACAGGTCTATTACTGGAAACACCATATATTTT
TRBJ1-1 TRBD1 TRBV5-1 - CASSSQGEAFF TGCGCCAGCAGCAGTCAGGGGGAGGCTTTCTTT